Below, 28 T cell receptor beta chains from the same sample are listed, as sequenced in a study of T cell responses to AZD1222 COVID-19 vaccine. TCRdb keeps only in-frame clones here, not all; method: immunoSEQ multiplex PCR. The sample holds roughly 100,000 clones; roughly 89% are singletons and the top ten take approximately 45%. Source: peripheral blood, taken 28 days after the second AZD1222 dose. The receptor source for this set is an adult who received the AZD1222 COVID-19 vaccine.

This chain connects TRBV18 to TRBJ1-2; D is uncertain. This CDR3 has 12 amino acids. Germline-derived CDR1 and CDR2 are KGHSH and LQKENI. V lost 5 bases to trimming and J lost 4 bases, with 8 bases between them. CDR3 bases: TGTGCCAGCTCAGGCCAGGCCTATGGCTACACCTTC. Amino acid sequence: CASSGQAYGYTF.

The V gene is TRBV5-1, the J gene TRBJ2-7; perhaps D is TRBD1 or TRBD2 (6 bases each). The ends were cut back, 3 bases at V and 0 bases at J, with 19 bases in the middle. The CDR3 length is 17 residues. Germline-derived CDR1 and CDR2 are SGHRS and YFSETQ. The CDR3 DNA reads as TGCGCCAGCAGCTCCCGGGAGACAGGCTACTTCTCCTACGAGCAGTACTTC. Translation gives CASSSRETGYFSYEQYF. Variable domain in full (rest from reference TRBV5-1 and TRBJ2-7): KAGVTQTPRYLIKTRGQQVTLSCSPISGHRSVSWYQQTPGQGLQFLFEYFSETQRNKGNFPGRFSGRQFSNSRSEMNVSTLELGDSALYLCASSSRETGYFSYEQYFGPGTRLTVT.

The chain employs TRBV7-9 and TRBJ2-3; D is possibly TRBD2 (5 bases). Germline V gives CDR1 SEHNR, CDR2 FQNEAQ (reference sequence). This CDR3 region has 13 residues. V was clipped by 2 bases and J by 10 bases, with 13 bases between them. This CDR3 is CASSLPADYAQYF. The CDR3 DNA sequence: TGTGCCAGCAGCTTACCGGCAGACTACGCGCAGTATTTT.

The V call is TRBV9, the J call TRBJ2-5; 8 nucleotides agree with TRBD2. The CDR3 totals 15 residues. CDR1 is SGDLS, CDR2 YYNGEE, per germline. Unmatched junction bases numbered 3, after V lost 0 bases and J lost 2 bases. CDR3: CASSVESGRQETQYF. The CDR3 nucleotides are TGTGCCAGCAGCGTAGAGAGCGGGAGACAAGAGACCCAGTACTTC.

On this clone itself: The same CDR3 arises from other DNA sequences in this sample as well. The rearrangement uses TRBV11-2 and TRBJ2-7, with a weak D call TRBD2 (5 bases). The CDR3 totals 14 residues. V dropped 1 base and J dropped 3 bases, with 10 bases sitting between them. Germline CDR1 SGHAT, CDR2 FQNNGV. CDR3 protein: CASSLGPSSYEQYF. The CDR3 nucleotides are TGTGCCAGCAGCTTAGGACCTAGCAGCTACGAGCAGTACTTC.

The rearrangement uses TRBV20-1 and TRBJ2-1; D not resolved. This CDR3 contains 11 residues. Trimming took off 3 bases at V and 7 bases at J, with 7 bases between the two ends. In germline, CDR1 is DFQATT, CDR2 SNEGSKA (reference sequence). CDR3 residues: CSASWGNEQFF. In nucleotides, the CDR3 is TGCAGTGCTAGTTGGGGAAATGAGCAGTTCTTC.

V usage is TRBV30 and J usage is TRBJ2-3; no definite D call. Between the trimmed V and J ends, which lost 2 bases and 5 bases, there was a span of 11 bases. CDR1 and CDR2 (germline): GTSNPN, SVGIG (reference sequence). The CDR3 is 13 amino acids. The CDR3 protein is CAWSPRRIDTQYF. DNA for the CDR3: TGTGCCTGGAGTCCGAGACGGATAGATACGCAGTATTTT.

The rearrangement uses TRBV6-5 and TRBJ2-7; 8 bases agree with TRBD1. CDR1 and CDR2 (germline): MNHEY, SVGAGI. With 8 bases clipped from V and 6 bases from J, the junction kept 9 bases outside the gene matches. This CDR3 has 13 amino acids. CDR3 sequence (DNA): TGTGCCAGCCAAGATAGACAGGGGCTCGAGCAGTACTTC. This sequence encodes CASQDRQGLEQYF.

V is TRBV19 and J is TRBJ2-2; a weak D match, TRBD1 (6 bases). V lost 4 bases and J 5 bases, leaving 8 bases between the germline ends. From germline, CDR1 is LNHDA and CDR2 SQIVND (reference sequence). The CDR3 spans 13 residues. In DNA, the CDR3 is TGTGCCAGTAGTAGACAGGCGACCGGGGAGCTGTTTTTT. Its translation is CASSRQATGELFF.

The rearrangement links TRBV24-1 to TRBJ2-2; 8 bases map to TRBD1. V lost 7 bases to trimming and J lost 6 bases; unmatched junction nucleotides: 12. The CDR3 is 16 residues long. Germline V CDR1 and CDR2: KGHDR, SFDVKD. The CDR3 region has the DNA TGTGCCACCAGGAACACAGGGGGACGATCACCCGGGGAGCTGTTTTTT. It encodes CATRNTGGRSPGELFF.

V is TRBV5-1 and J is TRBJ1-2; TRBD1 matches at 9 bases. Trimming removed 3 bases from V and 4 bases from J; junction bases left unmatched: 13. The CDR3 covers 17 residues. Germline-derived CDR1 and CDR2 are SGHRS and YFSETQ. The CDR3 is CASSWDDTGTGSYGYTF. The CDR3 DNA reads as TGCGCCAGCAGCTGGGATGACACCGGGACAGGGAGCTATGGCTACACCTTC.

V usage is TRBV28 and J usage is TRBJ2-1; weak D call: TRBD2 (5 bases). CDR1 MDHEN and CDR2 SYDVKM come from the germline V gene. This CDR3 comprises 15 residues. Trimming cost V 7 bases and J 2 bases, with 15 bases left between them. In DNA form, the CDR3 reads TGTGCCAGCACCCCAGAGCGGAACGCCTACAATGAGCAGTTCTTC. Translation: CASTPERNAYNEQFF.

The J gene is TRBJ1-3, the V gene TRBV7-2; the D is unclear. V was shortened by 1 base and J by 0 bases, with 7 bases between the two germline ends. CDR3 size: 15 residues. CDR1 SGHTA and CDR2 FQGNSA come from the germline V gene. The CDR3: CASSLVGSSGNTIYF. Here the CDR3 DNA reads TGTGCCAGCAGCTTAGTAGGAAGCTCTGGAAACACCATATATTTT.

The chain has TRBV7-9 and TRBJ2-3; 7 bases map to TRBD2. CDR3 length equals 17 residues. Trimming took 5 bases from V and 0 from J; bases not matched to a gene: 11. Germline CDR1 and CDR2: SEHNR and FQNEAQ (reference sequence). CDR3 loop: CASSLGGVPGSTDTQYF. The CDR3 region has the DNA TGTGCCAGCAGCCTGGGGGGGGTTCCCGGGAGCACAGATACGCAGTATTTT.

This chain connects TRBV28 to TRBJ2-1, with 10 nucleotides matching TRBD1. In germline, CDR1 is MDHEN, CDR2 SYDVKM. The CDR3 has 15 residues. The V gene end was trimmed by 6 bases and the J gene end by 3 bases; junction bases not matched to a gene: 5. The chain's CDR3 is CASRPDRGLYNEQFF. For the CDR3, the DNA is TGTGCCAGCAGGCCCGACAGGGGGCTCTACAATGAGCAGTTCTTC.

V is TRBV4-1 and J is TRBJ2-7; D not resolved. With 1 base removed from V and 6 bases from J, the gap between germline ends came to 7 bases. CDR3 length: 12 residues. CDR1 and CDR2 (germline): MGHRA, YSYEKL. The CDR3, as DNA: TGCGCCAGCAGCCAAGGGACCGCCGAGCAGTACTTC. Amino acid sequence: CASSQGTAEQYF.

V is TRBV19 and J is TRBJ2-1, with D hard to call. CDR3 length: 14 residues. The germline V gene encodes CDR1 LNHDA and CDR2 SQIVND (reference sequence). Trimming removed 4 bases from V and 6 bases from J, with 13 bases in between. CDR3 in DNA: TGTGCCAGTAGTAGTAACCGGGTGGGCAATGAGCAGTTCTTC. Amino acids: CASSSNRVGNEQFF.

The V and J genes are TRBV5-1 and TRBJ2-5; no definite D call. CDR1 and CDR2 from the germline V gene are SGHRS and YFSETQ. This CDR3 contains 12 residues. With 6 bases removed from V and 2 bases from J, the gap between germline ends came to 8 bases. In DNA, the CDR3 is TGCGCCAGCACGGGCGTGCAAGAGACCCAGTACTTC. This translates into CASTGVQETQYF.

The rearrangement links TRBV9 to TRBJ2-5; D is unclear. In germline, CDR1 is SGDLS, CDR2 YYNGEE. V was pared by 0 bases and J by 5 bases, with 5 bases between. This CDR3 is 12 amino acids long. CDR3 amino acids: CASSVAQETQYF. Written as DNA, the CDR3 is TGTGCCAGCAGCGTAGCTCAGGAGACCCAGTACTTC.

CDR3 sequence reads: CASSQGLANTGELFF. In DNA form, the CDR3 reads TGCGCCAGCAGCCAAGGCCTGGCGAACACCGGGGAGCTGTTTTTT. The chain employs TRBV4-1 and TRBJ2-2; D gene ambiguous. Trimming removed 1 base at V and 0 bases at J, with 6 bases between. Germline V gene sequence: CDR1 MGHRA, CDR2 YSYEKL. The CDR3 covers 15 residues.

The chain combines TRBV6-5 with TRBJ1-3; D gene ambiguous. Trimming left V 7 bases short and J 14 bases short, with 15 bases between. The CDR3 has 11 amino acids. Germline CDR1 reads MNHEY; CDR2 reads SVGAGI. The CDR3 bases are TGTGCCAGCAAAGGACCACTGTCCGTATATTTT. It specifies CASKGPLSVYF.

The rearrangement links TRBV27 to TRBJ2-3; D is possibly TRBD1 or TRBD2 (5 bases each). Germline CDR1 and CDR2: MNHEY and SMNVEV (reference sequence). The germline V and J ends were trimmed by 6 bases and 2 bases, with 18 bases remaining between them. The CDR3 is 16 residues long. CDR3 protein: CASSWGPSVFTDTQYF. CDR3 bases: TGTGCCAGCAGCTGGGGACCCTCTGTTTTCACAGATACGCAGTATTTT.

The CDR3 DNA sequence: TGCGCCAGCAGTCTAAGGCTGACGGGCACAGATACGCAGTATTTT. This codes for CASSLRLTGTDTQYF. The V call is TRBV4-3, the J call TRBJ2-3; no reliable D call. Germline V gene sequence: CDR1 LGHNA, CDR2 YSLEER. The CDR3 loop spans 15 amino acids. V lost 6 bases to trimming and J lost 1 base, with 14 bases between them.

The rearrangement uses TRBV5-6 and TRBJ1-4, with D possibly being TRBD1 (5 bases). Germline V gives CDR1 SGHDT, CDR2 YYEEEE. This CDR3 has 13 residues. V was shortened by 4 bases and J by 3 bases, with 7 bases between the two germline ends. The CDR3: CASSGHPNEKLFF. The DNA of the CDR3 is TGTGCCAGCAGCGGACACCCTAATGAAAAACTGTTTTTT.

V and J are TRBV5-1 and TRBJ2-1, with 7 bases matching TRBD2. Germline trimming cut 2 bases from V and 1 base from J; bases unmatched to any gene: 6. The germline V gene has CDR1 SGHRS and CDR2 YFSETQ. CDR3 length equals 16 residues. DNA for the CDR3: TGCGCCAGCAGCTTTAGCACGGGAGGATCCTACAATGAGCAGTTCTTC. This translates into CASSFSTGGSYNEQFF.

The rearrangement links TRBV4-1 to TRBJ1-2; 7 positions agree with TRBD1. V gave up 8 bases and J gave up 1 base; unmatched junction bases: 13. The CDR3 is 16 amino acids. Per the germline V gene, CDR1 is MGHRA and CDR2 is YSYEKL. The CDR3 protein is CASSSGTERFNYGYTF. For the CDR3, the DNA is TGCGCCAGCTCTTCCGGGACAGAGCGATTTAACTATGGCTACACCTTC.

The chain recombines TRBV24-1 with TRBJ2-7; D is perhaps TRBD2 (5 bases). V was shortened by 4 bases and J by 2 bases, with 11 bases between the two germline ends. From germline, CDR1 is KGHDR and CDR2 SFDVKD. The CDR3 sequence is 14 residues long. The CDR3 nucleotides are TGTGCCACCAGTGAGGGGAGCCCTCCCTACGAGCAGTACTTC. It codes for CATSEGSPPYEQYF.

V usage is TRBV28 and J usage is TRBJ2-3; 9 positions agree with TRBD1. CDR1 MDHEN and CDR2 SYDVKM come from the germline V gene. V shed 7 bases and J 9 bases; nucleotides not matched to a gene: 14. This CDR3 region has 15 residues. As DNA, the CDR3 is TGTGCCAGCATCCCTGGACAGGGGCGTCCAAGGACGCAGTATTTT. Encoded protein: CASIPGQGRPRTQYF.